What follows are 31 T cell receptor beta chains derived from one specimen sequenced in a study of T cell repertoires in cytomegalovirus infection. TCRdb fed the reads into MiXCR, producing one record per CDR3 protein. The repertoire holds 150,000 to 200,000 distinct CDR3 sequences, with about a tenth as singletons. Material: PBMCs. Receptors were obtained from a human donor in good health (CMV status not recorded). Some clones in this sample may be carry-over from other donors' samples.

This clonotype was seen more than once but under ten times. The chain couples TRBV5-6 to TRBJ1-1; D may be TRBD1 (5 bases). The CDR3 totals 13 residues. Germline CDR1 reads SGHDT; CDR2 reads YYEEEE. The germline V and J ends were trimmed by 5 bases and 4 bases, with 12 bases remaining between them. In nucleotides, the CDR3 is TGTGCCAGCAGTGTATCTGGGGGCACTGAAGCTTTCTTT. It is translated as CASSVSGGTEAFF.

This clonotype was detected ten times or more. The genes are TRBV6-2 or TRBV6-3 and TRBJ1-1; D gene uncertain. The CDR3 is made up of 16 amino acids. Trimming cost V 0 bases and J 7 bases, with 18 bases left between them. CDR1 and CDR2 (germline): MNHEY, SVGEGT. DNA of the CDR3: TGTGCCAGCAGTTACTCGATCGTTGTAGGAGCTAGTGAAGCTTTCTTT. This encodes CASSYSIVVGASEAFF.

This rearrangement joins TRBV12-3 or TRBV12-4 to TRBJ1-1; D may be TRBD1 (6 bases). The CDR3 loop spans 14 amino acids. With 6 bases removed from V and 2 bases from J, the gap between germline ends came to 13 bases. CDR3 sequence reads: CASRKQGGNTEAFF. The DNA of the CDR3 is TGTGCCAGCAGGAAACAGGGCGGAAACACTGAAGCTTTCTTT.

This clonotype appeared many times. The rearrangement uses TRBV29-1 and TRBJ2-1, with TRBD1 identical over 8 bases. The CDR3 is made up of 19 amino acids. Germline V gene data show CDR1 as SQVTM and CDR2 as ANQGSEA. The V gene end was trimmed by 2 bases and the J gene end by 3 bases; junction bases not matched to a gene: 18. In DNA, the CDR3 is TGCAGCGTTGAAAGTAGGCAGGGGGCAGGAATTGGCAGCTACAATGAGCAGTTCTTC. Encoded protein: CSVESRQGAGIGSYNEQFF.

There are many counts of this clonotype. The chain combines TRBV7-2 with TRBJ1-5; 9 bases fit TRBD1. This CDR3 is 16 amino acids long. Per germline, CDR1 SGHTA and CDR2 FQGNSA. With 5 bases clipped from V and 3 bases from J, the junction kept 8 bases outside the gene matches. The CDR3 sequence is CASSATGTGINQPQHF. The DNA for the CDR3 is TGTGCCAGCAGCGCCACCGGGACAGGGATCAATCAGCCCCAGCATTTT.

This clonotype was detected many times. V and J are TRBV20-1 and TRBJ1-6; 9 positions match TRBD1. There are 15 residues in the CDR3. CDR1 and CDR2 from the germline V gene are DFQATT and SNEGSKA (reference sequence). V lost 6 bases and J lost 2; bases outside the gene matches: 5. In nucleotides, the CDR3 is TGCAGTGCAGACACAGGGGGCGCCTATAATTCACCCCTCCACTTT. Its protein is CSADTGGAYNSPLHF.

The rearrangement links TRBV5-4 to TRBJ1-1; D remains unclear. The CDR3 is 12 residues long. The V and J ends lost 3 bases and 11 bases respectively, with 14 bases between them. Germline loops: CDR1 SGHNT, CDR2 YYREEE (reference sequence). CDR3 loop: CASSWEWQAAFF. The CDR3 DNA sequence: TGTGCCAGCAGCTGGGAGTGGCAGGCGGCTTTCTTT.

This clonotype was detected only a few times. The chain is built from TRBV29-1 and TRBJ2-2; weak D call: TRBD2 (5 bases). Looked up from germline, CDR1 is SQVTM and CDR2 is ANQGSEA. V was pared by 5 bases and J by 6 bases, with 16 bases between. The CDR3 has 14 amino acids. CDR3 nucleotide sequence: TGCAGCGTTCGGGATCGGGCCTCGGCCGGGGAGCTGTTTTTT. It specifies CSVRDRASAGELFF.

This clonotype was counted ten times or more. The chain recombines TRBV7-6 with TRBJ2-1; TRBD1 agrees at 7 bases. The germline V gene encodes CDR1 SGHVS and CDR2 FNYEAQ. This CDR3 has 15 amino acids. V lost 5 bases to trimming and J lost 3 bases; unmatched junction nucleotides: 7. CDR3 in amino acids: CASSPRQGLYNEQFF. Here the CDR3 DNA reads TGTGCCAGCAGCCCGAGACAGGGCCTCTACAATGAGCAGTTCTTC.

This chain uses TRBV7-3 with TRBJ1-1; weak D call: TRBD1 (5 bases). The CDR3 consists of 15 residues. Germline V CDR1 and CDR2: SGHTA, FQGTGA. V dropped 2 bases and J dropped 7 bases, with 17 bases sitting between them. This CDR3 is CASSLLTGGSNEAFF. The DNA for the CDR3 is TGTGCCAGCAGCTTATTAACGGGGGGGAGCAATGAAGCTTTCTTT.

This clonotype was recorded at least ten times. This sequence joins TRBV7-2 and TRBJ1-5; no firm D call. From germline, CDR1 is SGHTA and CDR2 FQGNSA. CDR3 size: 15 residues. Trimming removed 2 bases from V and 3 bases from J, with 11 bases in between. CDR3 coding DNA: TGTGCCAGCAGCTTAATTGCCACTAACAATCAGCCCCAGCATTTT. Residues: CASSLIATNNQPQHF. The variable domain in full, completed from reference TRBV7-2 and TRBJ1-5, reads GAGVSQSPSNKVTEKGKDVELRCDPISGHTALYWYRQSLGQGLEFLIYFQGNSAPDKSGLPSDRFSAERTGGSVSTLTIQRTQQEDSAVYLCASSLIATNNQPQHFGDGTRLSIL.

This clonotype was recorded at least ten times. J is TRBJ1-2 and V is TRBV7-2; tentative D call: TRBD1 (6 bases). There are 15 residues in the CDR3. Germline-derived CDR1 and CDR2 are SGHTA and FQGNSA. V lost 5 bases to trimming and J lost 7 bases, with 20 bases between them. The CDR3 protein is CASSLNPTGSGGYTF. CDR3 bases: TGTGCCAGCAGCCTAAACCCCACAGGGTCTGGTGGCTACACCTTC.

The sample holds a few counts of this clonotype. The chain uses TRBV7-4 and TRBJ2-7, with D possibly TRBD1 on 5 matching bases. V shed 5 bases and J shed 4 bases, with 9 bases lying between them. This CDR3 is 12 amino acids long. CDR1 is SGHVT and CDR2 is SQSDAQ in the germline V gene. This CDR3 reads CASSQDIYEQYF. CDR3 bases: TGTGCCAGCAGCCAGGACATTTACGAGCAGTACTTC.

This clonotype appeared many times. V gene TRBV7-2 combines with J gene TRBJ2-1; D might be TRBD2 (7 bases). The CDR3 loop spans 18 amino acids. CDR1 and CDR2 from the germline V gene are SGHTA and FQGNSA. Trimming left V 5 bases short and J 4 bases short, with 24 bases between. CDR3 DNA: TGTGCCAGCAGCACTGGAGGGGGGGTTAACTTGTGGTACAATGAGCAGTTCTTC. Translation: CASSTGGGVNLWYNEQFF.

This clonotype was seen many times. The rearrangement links TRBV7-2 to TRBJ1-4; a possible D gene is TRBD1 (6 bases). Per germline, CDR1 SGHTA and CDR2 FQGNSA. With 1 base removed from V and 4 bases from J, the gap between germline ends came to 10 bases. CDR3 length: 15 residues. CDR3 region: CASSLDRDNNEKLFF. CDR3 in DNA: TGTGCCAGCAGCTTAGATAGGGACAATAATGAAAAACTGTTTTTT. The full variable domain, with the rest looked up from reference TRBV7-2 and TRBJ1-4, is GAGVSQSPSNKVTEKGKDVELRCDPISGHTALYWYRQSLGQGLEFLIYFQGNSAPDKSGLPSDRFSAERTGGSVSTLTIQRTQQEDSAVYLCASSLDRDNNEKLFFGSGTQLSVL.

This chain uses TRBV6-2 or TRBV6-3 with TRBJ1-5; no firm D call. The V gene lost 2 bases and the J gene lost 7 bases, with 9 bases spanning the gap. This CDR3 is built from 13 residues. From germline, CDR1 is MNHEY and CDR2 SVGEGT. The CDR3, as DNA: TGTGCCAGCAGTTACCAGGATATCCAGCCCCAGCATTTT. Its protein is CASSYQDIQPQHF.

In this sample, this clonotype turned up a few times. This rearrangement joins TRBV7-8 to TRBJ2-2, with TRBD2 identical over 9 bases. The CDR3 sequence is 14 residues long. The J segment lost 6 bases and the V segment lost 4 bases, leaving 3 bases of the junction unmatched. Germline V gene lookup returns CDR1 SGHVS and CDR2 FQNEAQ. CDR3 bases: TGTGCCAGCAGCTCGGGACTAGCCTCCGGGGAGCTGTTTTTT. It specifies CASSSGLASGELFF.

The table lists this clonotype with many counts. The chain recombines TRBV19 with TRBJ2-3; D remains ambiguous. The germline V and J ends were trimmed by 1 base and 5 bases, with 7 bases remaining between them. Per germline, CDR1 LNHDA and CDR2 SQIVND (reference sequence). CDR3 size: 13 residues. The CDR3 DNA reads as TGTGCCAGTAGTATAGGAGGAGAAGATACGCAGTATTTT. Its translation: CASSIGGEDTQYF.

This clonotype was recorded many times. V and J are TRBV7-2 and TRBJ1-1; TRBD1 is a possible D gene (5 bases). V gave up 6 bases and J gave up 7 bases, with 9 bases separating them. Germline V gene sequence: CDR1 SGHTA, CDR2 FQGNSA. This CDR3 has 11 amino acids. The CDR3 DNA reads TGTGCCAGCAGGATTCAGGGTGAAGCTTTCTTT. This encodes CASRIQGEAFF.

This clonotype was seen only a few times. The chain uses TRBV7-2 and TRBJ2-1, with TRBD2 as a possible D gene (5 bases). Deletions cut 1 base from V and 3 bases from J, with 19 bases between. The CDR3 runs to 18 residues. Germline loops: CDR1 SGHTA, CDR2 FQGNSA. CDR3 DNA: TGTGCCAGCAGCTTAGTTCCTTCCAGCGGAGCCTACTACAATGAGCAGTTCTTC. Protein: CASSLVPSSGAYYNEQFF.

This clonotype was seen more than once but under ten times. The V gene is TRBV5-1, the J gene TRBJ1-1; 7 bases map to TRBD1. The germline gives CDR1 SGHRS, CDR2 YFSETQ. Trimming took 2 bases from V and 1 from J; bases not matched to a gene: 5. This CDR3 is built from 15 residues. The CDR3 region has the DNA TGCGCCAGCAGCTTATATAGGACAGGGAACACTGAAGCTTTCTTT. This encodes CASSLYRTGNTEAFF.

This clonotype was counted ten times or more. This chain connects TRBV7-9 to TRBJ1-6; D gene unclear. The CDR3 is 15 amino acids. CDR1 and CDR2 (germline): SEHNR, FQNEAQ (reference sequence). The ends were cut back, 4 bases at V and 3 bases at J, with 10 bases in the middle. The CDR3 bases are TGTGCCAGCAGCTCGAACACACTCTATAATTCACCCCTCCACTTT. Translated, it gives CASSSNTLYNSPLHF.

This clonotype was recorded a few times. This rearrangement joins TRBV20-1 to TRBJ2-5, with TRBD2 matching over 7 bases. Per germline, CDR1 DFQATT and CDR2 SNEGSKA (reference sequence). The CDR3 sequence is 14 residues long. With V trimmed by 5 bases and J by 4 bases, 10 bases remained unmatched. DNA for the CDR3: TGCAGTGCTTCTGGACTAGATGGGTCAGAGACCCAGTACTTC. Its protein product is CSASGLDGSETQYF.

This clonotype was counted ten times or more. The CDR3 DNA sequence: TGTGCCAGCAGCCTAGGGGGCTGGACTGAAGCTTTCTTT. This encodes CASSLGGWTEAFF. The rearrangement uses TRBV7-2 and TRBJ1-1; 7 bases map to TRBD1. V dropped 5 bases and J dropped 5; count of bases not matched to a gene: 5. Per germline, CDR1 SGHTA and CDR2 FQGNSA. CDR3 length equals 13 residues.

This clonotype was detected ten times or more. The CDR3 sequence: CASRLAGTGSYNEQFF. CDR3 coding DNA: TGTGCCAGTCGGCTAGCGGGAACTGGGTCCTACAATGAGCAGTTCTTC. The chain has TRBV12-3 or TRBV12-4 and TRBJ2-1, with 9 bases lining up with TRBD2. J lost 1 base, V lost 9 bases, and 10 bases had no gene match. This CDR3 region has 16 residues.

This clonotype has only a few counts. The chain carries TRBV28 and TRBJ1-4; D is unclear. CDR1 is MDHEN and CDR2 is SYDVKM in the germline V gene. V gave up 5 bases and J gave up 5 bases, with 12 bases separating them. The CDR3 is 14 residues long. The CDR3 here is CASSRINGNEKLFF. As DNA, the CDR3 is TGTGCCAGCAGTCGCATAAATGGAAATGAAAAACTGTTTTTT.

This clonotype appeared a few times. This chain joins TRBV29-1 and TRBJ2-2, with 7 bases that match TRBD1. CDR1 SQVTM and CDR2 ANQGSEA come from the germline V gene. J was trimmed by 0 bases and V by 1 base; bases with no gene match: 8. The CDR3 is made up of 17 amino acids. The CDR3 sequence: CSVEGDEGTANTGELFF. DNA for the CDR3: TGCAGCGTTGAAGGCGATGAAGGGACAGCGAACACCGGGGAGCTGTTTTTT.

J is TRBJ2-1 and V is TRBV19; 9 bases align to TRBD2. The J segment lost 0 bases and the V segment lost 4 bases, leaving 4 bases of the junction unmatched. The CDR3 contains 16 residues. CDR1 is LNHDA, CDR2 SQIVND, per germline (reference sequence). The chain's CDR3 is CASSTILAGSYNEQFF. In DNA form, the CDR3 reads TGTGCCAGTAGTACGATACTAGCGGGCTCCTACAATGAGCAGTTCTTC.

This clonotype has at least ten counts. The rearrangement joins TRBV11-2 to TRBJ1-1; D gene uncertain. Trimming removed 2 bases at V and 3 bases at J, with 13 bases between. The CDR3 consists of 15 residues. Germline-derived CDR1 and CDR2 are SGHAT and FQNNGV. The CDR3, as DNA: TGTGCCAGCAGCTTACTCGGGCGTCGGGACACTGAAGCTTTCTTT. Its translation: CASSLLGRRDTEAFF.

At least ten counts were recorded for this clonotype. The chain employs TRBV5-5 and TRBJ1-1; no clear D. The germline CDR1 and CDR2 sequences are SGHKS and YYEKEE (reference sequence). This CDR3 has 13 amino acids. V lost 1 base and J lost 4, with 8 bases in between. In DNA form, the CDR3 reads TGTGCCAGCAGCTTGTATGGGAGCACTGAAGCTTTCTTT. Residues: CASSLYGSTEAFF.

This clonotype was observed at least ten times. This chain connects TRBV13 to TRBJ2-7; 10 bases align to TRBD1. This CDR3 has 17 residues. The junction had 11 bases not matched to a gene; V was cut back by 0 bases and J by 6 bases. CDR1 and CDR2 (germline): PRHDT, FYEKMQ (reference sequence). Here the CDR3 DNA reads TGTGCCAGCAGCTTAGGCCTACCCGGGACAGGGGTGAGCGAGCAGTACTTC. This sequence encodes CASSLGLPGTGVSEQYF. Filled out from reference TRBV13 and TRBJ2-7, the complete variable domain reads AAGVIQSPRHLIKEKRETATLKCYPIPRHDTVYWYQQGPGQDPQFLISFYEKMQSDKGSIPDRFSAQQFSDYHSELNMSSLELGDSALYFCASSLGLPGTGVSEQYFGPGTRLTVT.